The clone carrying this TCR beta chain was seen just once. Its antigen is not identified. Assay: immunoSEQ multiplex PCR; the TCRdb copy retains only in-frame clones and omits some. The data contain some 33,000 clones, around 81% of them seen just once; the ten biggest clones take up about 15%. The time point was: cycle 4 day 1 (C4D1), after around six weeks of nivolumab. Each patient experienced a relapse that followed autologous stem cell transplantation, and brentuximab vedotin exposure varied. Patients' outcomes at their best amounted to complete response, partial response or progressive disease. The data were obtained in a study of PD-1 blockade in classical Hodgkin lymphoma. Whole-study findings and limits: Some patients began nivolumab under 1 year after ASCT. These patients were excluded from later analyses. Newly diagnosed patients and complete responders had comparable diversity at baseline.

This receptor was taken from a human donor with classical Hodgkin lymphoma. The source material was peripheral blood mononuclear cells (PBMCs), sampled before the fourth cycle of nivolumab.

Written as DNA, the CDR3 is TGTGCCAGTAGTATGAAGGGCGGACGTGAAAAACTGTTTTTT. Encoded protein: CASSMKGGREKLFF. V is TRBV19 and J is TRBJ1-4, with unresolved D. Germline V CDR1 and CDR2: LNHDA, SQIVND (reference sequence). V dropped 3 bases and J dropped 7 bases, with 12 bases sitting between them. CDR3 size: 14 residues.